This T cell receptor (beta chain) came from a study of Tregs in tolerant kidney transplant recipients. Study at large: Mixed chimerism was transient after nonmyeloablative marrow transplants from related graft donors. Study-level results: Findings come from small patient numbers and require larger validation. Nucleotide sequences could not be compared across some patients' samples due to primer changes.

Method: immunoSEQ multiplex PCR; TCRdb's copy keeps in-frame clones and lacks some. This repertoire shows approximately 75,000 clones, 75% to 95% found once; its top ten account for around 0.32%. CDR1 is SGHTA and CDR2 is FQGNSA in the germline V gene. This CDR3 comprises 16 residues. J gave up 1 base and V 1 base, and 5 bases lay outside the gene matches. Thawed PBMCs were FACS-sorted into unstimulated CD4+CD25+CD127- regulatory T cells, CD4+CD25- non-regulatory cells, CD4 and CD8 cells. A remark on this clone: The antigen is undetermined.

Here the sequenced sample was Tregs from blood, taken before the transplant. This sequence originates from a human donor who received a combined kidney and bone marrow transplant. The genes are TRBV7-2 and TRBJ1-1, with 8 nucleotides matching TRBD1. CDR3 coding DNA: TGTGCCAGCAGCTTAGGTTACGGACAGGGGAACACTGAAGCTTTCTTT. Protein: CASSLGYGQGNTEAFF.